A selection of T cell receptor beta chains follows, all from one sample in a study of human T cells and chemical hapten exposure. TCRdb used MiXCR to reprocess the RACE reads, holding one entry per CDR3 protein. The sample records about 120,000 distinct CDR3 sequences, roughly 12% being singletons. The sample here was whole blood, taken in connection with sensitization to the hapten diphenylcyclopropenone (DPC). The receptors were sampled from a woman younger than 35 with alopecia areata. Some clones in this sample may be carry-over from other donors' samples. CDR3s leave out the opening cysteine and the closing phenylalanine or tryptophan. Rows may omit the clone size; those that give it use once, few, many or a size class.

V,size,J,CDR3
TRBV12-3/TRBV12-4,.,TRBJ1-2,ASSRRGAGGYGYT
TRBV18,many,TRBJ2-2,ASSPTTATAANTGELF
TRBV11-2,few,TRBJ2-5,ASSRTGFETQY
TRBV7-9,many,TRBJ1-2,ASSLGEAYGYT
TRBV6-2/TRBV6-3,many,TRBJ1-5,ASSLYVGANQPQH
TRBV27,many,TRBJ2-3,ASSPIQGREDTQY
TRBV6-6,many,TRBJ2-2,ASHRASGGPVATGELF
TRBV5-6,many,TRBJ2-7,ASSRISFEQY
TRBV7-8,few,TRBJ1-1,ASSLTGAEAF
TRBV20-1,.,TRBJ2-3,SAPSHSAEGPDTQY
TRBV11-2,.,TRBJ2-7,ASSPSRLAGAEQY
TRBV18,.,TRBJ2-2,ASSSDGNTGELF
TRBV27,.,TRBJ1-1,ASSWAGGGQGEAF
TRBV2,.,TRBJ2-5,ASRQDMAGAHQETQY
TRBV5-4,.,TRBJ2-7,ASSPSPLHLRDRGYEQY
TRBV5-4,.,TRBJ2-7,ASSLLDGVSYEQY
TRBV3-1,many,TRBJ2-3,ASSQVAGRGASTDTQY
TRBV7-9,.,TRBJ2-2,ASSLSGAGTGELF
TRBV7-2,many,TRBJ2-4,ASSLSGVLAKNIQY
TRBV5-6,few,TRBJ2-7,ASSLDRDRVRYEQY
TRBV7-9,few,TRBJ2-5,ASSSGGGEGQETQY
TRBV18,.,TRBJ2-5,ASSPPGVTLQETQY
TRBV20-1,few,TRBJ2-7,SAWNHRAYEQY
TRBV5-1,few,TRBJ2-7,ASSKDRGEDEQY
TRBV4-3,few,TRBJ1-6,ASSRTGENSPLH
TRBV6-5,many,TRBJ1-3,ASSYSRQGSGNTIY
TRBV6-5,few,TRBJ2-1,ASSWWQRKYNEQF
TRBV6-1,many,TRBJ1-4,ASSPGVFNEKLF
TRBV6-2/TRBV6-3,.,TRBJ1-5,ASSYLVLDRGRTQSNQSQH
TRBV5-1,few,TRBJ2-5,ASSLGPRVQETQY
TRBV7-6,.,TRBJ1-1,ASSLRTDTEAF
TRBV20-1,.,TRBJ2-5,SAIHSGAWETQY
TRBV12-3/TRBV12-4,.,TRBJ2-7,ASRVGGGAHEQY
TRBV7-2,few,TRBJ2-3,ASSLGLAGVPTDTQY
TRBV20-1,few,TRBJ2-3,SARPGQGLADTQY
TRBV3-1,many,TRBJ2-3,ASSQGVGFGSHGTQY
TRBV7-9,many,TRBJ2-7,ASSLVPDSYEQY
TRBV3-1,many,TRBJ2-7,ASSQVRGGEQY
TRBV29-1,many,TRBJ2-1,SARTGHNEQF
TRBV11-2,many,TRBJ2-3,ASSLMAGGRDTQY
TRBV7-2,few,TRBJ2-5,ASSLVPGTSSAQY
TRBV10-2,many,TRBJ1-6,ASSEDRVAPLH
TRBV7-2,.,TRBJ1-3,ASSLGTSPPGNTIY
TRBV25-1,.,TRBJ1-1,ASRLLGSTEAF
TRBV6-2/TRBV6-3,many,TRBJ1-5,ASSFRPRTAYQPQH
TRBV20-1,.,TRBJ1-1,SAIGGMANTEAF
TRBV29-1,.,TRBJ2-1,SARRGFRNEQF